Described below is a single T cell receptor (beta chain) sequence and its context. This specimen comes from a study of blood T cell repertoires in COVID-19. Study summary: Sites across the United States, Italy and Spain contributed samples from acute and convalescent COVID-19. T cells, B-cell-depleted T cells, or PBMCs supplied cDNA or gDNA.

How the authors handled the data: Estimates of nucleated cell counts were drawn from the amplification of reference gene primers. This table comes from immunoSEQ multiplex PCR, and its TCRdb copy is limited to in-frame clones, with some not included. That table is the source of V, J and clone size, and D and trimming were worked out from the DNA. The data hold 120,000 to 150,000 clones, with approximately 87% observed a single time. Germline lookup yields CDR1 SGHTA and CDR2 FQGNSA. The CDR3 runs 16 residues. The V end lost 4 bases, the J end lost 2 bases, and 18 bases lay between the germline ends. The specimen was peripheral blood. This sequence was found in a woman in her 50s with active or convalescent COVID-19. The chain couples TRBV7-2 to TRBJ2-7, with D perhaps matching TRBD1 (8 bases). The CDR3 is CASSSQSTGGAYEQYF. The CDR3 region has the DNA TGTGCCAGCAGCTCCCAGTCAACAGGGGGGGCCTACGAGCAGTACTTC. The full variable domain, its missing parts supplied by reference TRBV7-2 and TRBJ2-7, is GAGVSQSPSNKVTEKGKDVELRCDPISGHTALYWYRQSLGQGLEFLIYFQGNSAPDKSGLPSDRFSAERTGGSVSTLTIQRTQQEDSAVYLCASSSQSTGGAYEQYFGPGTRLTVT.